A single sample is the source of the 18 T cell receptor beta chains below, sequenced in a study of blood T cell repertoires in COVID-19. TCRdb keeps only in-frame clones here, not all; method: immunoSEQ multiplex PCR. The sample shows around 340,000 clones, roughly 90% of them seen only once. Sequencing was performed on peripheral blood. Receptors were obtained from a woman between 55 and 75 years old with COVID-19, enrolled during active disease.

This clone was found a few times. The V and J genes are TRBV2 and TRBJ1-3; TRBD1 aligns across 8 bases. V gave up 7 bases and J gave up 4 bases; unmatched junction bases: 12. The CDR3 is 16 amino acids. CDR1 and CDR2 (germline): SNHLY, FYNNEI. The CDR3 region has the DNA TGTGCCAGCACCGCGGAGCAGGGGGCAGGGGGAAACACCATATATTTT. This encodes CASTAEQGAGGNTIYF.

This clone was picked up a small number of times. The chain links TRBV9 to TRBJ1-1, with D possibly being TRBD1 (6 bases). This CDR3 is built from 13 residues. Germline loops: CDR1 SGDLS, CDR2 YYNGEE. Trimming stripped 3 bases from V and 4 bases from J, with 10 bases between. The chain's CDR3 is CASSDTGLTEAFF. CDR3 in DNA: TGTGCCAGCAGCGACACAGGGCTCACTGAAGCTTTCTTT.

This clone was recorded once. This chain joins TRBV5-1 and TRBJ2-7, with D perhaps matching TRBD2 (6 bases). With 0 bases removed from V and 2 bases from J, the gap between germline ends came to 18 bases. Looked up from germline, CDR1 is SGHRS and CDR2 is YFSETQ. The CDR3 length is 17 residues. The CDR3: CASSLAIDSRGAYEQYF. CDR3 DNA: TGCGCCAGCAGCTTGGCTATCGACTCGCGGGGTGCCTACGAGCAGTACTTC.

V gene TRBV28 combines with J gene TRBJ1-2; D may be TRBD1 (6 bases). V lost 6 bases, J lost 3 bases, and 14 bases lay in between. From germline, CDR1 is MDHEN and CDR2 SYDVKM. The CDR3 has 14 amino acids. Written as DNA, the CDR3 is TGTGCCAGCAGGACCGCGGGGGCACACTATGGCTACACCTTC. Translated: CASRTAGAHYGYTF.

The chain employs TRBV9 and TRBJ1-2; D gene ambiguous. This CDR3 is 13 amino acids long. The V gene lost 6 bases and the J gene lost 4 bases, with 13 bases spanning the gap. Germline V lookup: CDR1 SGDLS, CDR2 YYNGEE. The CDR3 nucleotides are TGTGCCAGCACCCCGGCTGAGGCCTATGGCTACACCTTC. It codes for CASTPAEAYGYTF.

This clone was observed a single time. This rearrangement joins TRBV9 to TRBJ1-6, with a weak D call TRBD1 (6 bases). V was cut by 4 bases and J by 8 bases, with 16 bases left in between. This CDR3 comprises 15 residues. The germline V gene encodes CDR1 SGDLS and CDR2 YYNGEE. The DNA for the CDR3 is TGTGCCAGCAGCTTAGCTCGGGGGGCCTATTCACCCCTCCACTTT. It codes for CASSLARGAYSPLHF.

This clone was observed a handful of times. The rearrangement links TRBV3-1 (or the pseudogene TRBV3-2) to TRBJ1-5; D perhaps matches TRBD1 (6 bases). The germline V and J ends were trimmed by 2 bases and 0 bases, with 8 bases remaining between them. Per germline, CDR1 LGHDT and CDR2 YNNKEL (reference sequence). This CDR3 is built from 15 residues. The CDR3 region has the DNA TGTGCCAGCAGCCAAAAAGGGGGTAGCAATCAGCCCCAGCATTTT. Its translation is CASSQKGGSNQPQHF.

This chain uses TRBV18 with TRBJ1-5; tentative D call: TRBD1 (5 bases). The CDR3 has 14 residues. CDR1 KGHSH and CDR2 LQKENI come from the germline V gene. Trimming removed 1 base from V and 7 bases from J, with 11 bases in between. CDR3 loop: CASSPRPGDQPQHF. CDR3 in DNA: TGTGCCAGCTCACCACGTCCGGGGGACCAGCCCCAGCATTTT.

This clone was observed a few times. The V gene is TRBV30, the J gene TRBJ1-6; TRBD1 matches at 9 bases. CDR3 length: 13 amino acids. Trimming at V came to 3 bases and at J to 10 bases, leaving 4 bases not matched to a gene. Germline V gives CDR1 GTSNPN, CDR2 SVGIG (reference sequence). The CDR3 bases are TGTGCCTGGAGGGGACAGGGTTTCTCACCCCTCCACTTT. This gives the protein CAWRGQGFSPLHF.

The genes are TRBV7-9 and TRBJ2-7, with TRBD1 identical over 8 bases. CDR1 is SEHNR, CDR2 FQNEAQ, per germline (reference sequence). The CDR3 runs to 18 residues. V lost 5 bases to trimming and J lost 0 bases; unmatched junction nucleotides: 15. CDR3 DNA: TGTGCCAGCAGCCCACATCCTGGCAGGGGGCTCAGCTCCTACGAGCAGTACTTC. Amino acid sequence: CASSPHPGRGLSSYEQYF.

The CDR3 DNA sequence: TGCAGCGTTGAGGCTTATCCCTCCTACGAGCAGTACTTC. Amino acids: CSVEAYPSYEQYF. V usage is TRBV29-1 and J usage is TRBJ2-7, with D unresolved. The germline V gene encodes CDR1 SQVTM and CDR2 ANQGSEA. CDR3 length: 13 residues. V shed 3 bases and J shed 0 bases, with 9 bases lying between them.

This clone was observed a single time. The chain has TRBV7-9 and TRBJ1-1, with 8 bases that match TRBD1. The V gene's germline CDR1 is SEHNR and CDR2 FQNEAQ (reference sequence). The CDR3 spans 17 residues. V lost 5 bases and J lost 0; bases outside the gene matches: 11. CDR3 in amino acids: CASSARTGLGMNTEAFF. CDR3 DNA sequence: TGTGCCAGCAGCGCCCGGACAGGGCTCGGTATGAACACTGAAGCTTTCTTT.

This clone showed up just a few times. This rearrangement joins TRBV6-6 to TRBJ2-4; 8 nucleotides line up with TRBD2. J was trimmed by 9 bases and V by 3 bases; bases with no gene match: 4. Germline-derived CDR1 and CDR2 are MNHNY and SVGAGI (reference sequence). The CDR3 contains 13 residues. The DNA of the CDR3 is TGTGCCAGCAGTTATGCGGGGGGCAGCATTCAGTACTTC. Translation: CASSYAGGSIQYF.

With regard to this clone: Other DNA sequences in this specimen translate into the identical CDR3. J is TRBJ1-2 and V is TRBV7-9, with D perhaps TRBD1 (6 bases). The CDR3 is 13 residues long. Trimming cost V 1 base and J 8 bases, with 11 bases left between them. Germline CDR1 SEHNR, CDR2 FQNEAQ (reference sequence). The chain's CDR3 is CASSLDRVGGYTF. In DNA, the CDR3 is TGTGCCAGCAGCTTAGACAGGGTTGGGGGCTACACCTTC.

The V and J genes are TRBV6-2 or TRBV6-3 and TRBJ2-3; 7 positions agree with TRBD1. The germline gives CDR1 MNHEY, CDR2 SVGEGT. The CDR3 covers 15 residues. With V trimmed by 2 bases and J by 2 bases, 4 bases remained unmatched. DNA of the CDR3: TGTGCCAGCAGTTACCCGGGACAGTCCACAGATACGCAGTATTTT. Amino acid sequence: CASSYPGQSTDTQYF.

The chain is built from TRBV11-2 and TRBJ1-1; tentatively, D is TRBD1 (6 bases). This CDR3 contains 19 residues. Trimming took 1 base from V and 1 from J, leaving 22 bases between them. Germline lookup yields CDR1 SGHAT and CDR2 FQNNGV. The CDR3 DNA reads TGTGCCAGCAGCTTAGCAGGGGTCAGATCAAGCGGGGGGAACACTGAAGCTTTCTTT. Translating gives CASSLAGVRSSGGNTEAFF. Using reference TRBV11-2 and TRBJ1-1 for the parts outside the CDR3, the full variable domain is EAGVAQSPRYKIIEKRQSVAFWCNPISGHATLYWYQQILGQGPKLLIQFQNNGVVDDSQLPKDRFSAERLKGVDSTLKIQPAKLEDSAVYLCASSLAGVRSSGGNTEAFFGQGTRLTVV.

The chain has TRBV2 and TRBJ1-1, with D maybe TRBD1 (5 bases). The CDR3 extends over 14 amino acids. V was shortened by 5 bases and J by 4 bases, with 14 bases between the two germline ends. The germline gives CDR1 SNHLY, CDR2 FYNNEI. The CDR3 reads CASSTEAGGTEAFF. CDR3 DNA sequence: TGTGCCAGCAGTACCGAGGCGGGGGGCACTGAAGCTTTCTTT. The whole variable domain, remainder taken from reference TRBV2 and TRBJ1-1, is EPEVTQTPSHQVTQMGQEVILRCVPISNHLYFYWYRQILGQKVEFLVSFYNNEISEKSEIFDDQFSVERPDGSNFTLKIRSTKLEDSAMYFCASSTEAGGTEAFFGQGTRLTVV.

Only one count was recorded for this clone. J is TRBJ2-6 and V is TRBV18; D is unresolved. The CDR3 is 17 amino acids. Trimming shortened V by 3 bases and J by 0 bases, and 12 bases separated the two germline ends. Germline CDR1 reads KGHSH; CDR2 reads LQKENI. CDR3 coding DNA: TGTGCCAGCTCACCCTATGCTGTTAGCTCTGGGGCCAACGTCCTGACTTTC. This sequence encodes CASSPYAVSSGANVLTF. Based on the CDR3 plus reference TRBV18 and TRBJ2-6, the full variable domain is NAGVMQNPRHLVRRRGQEARLRCSPMKGHSHVYWYRQLPEEGLKFMVYLQKENIIDESGMPKERFSAEFPKEGPSILRIQQVVRGDSAAYFCASSPYAVSSGANVLTFGAGSRLTVL.